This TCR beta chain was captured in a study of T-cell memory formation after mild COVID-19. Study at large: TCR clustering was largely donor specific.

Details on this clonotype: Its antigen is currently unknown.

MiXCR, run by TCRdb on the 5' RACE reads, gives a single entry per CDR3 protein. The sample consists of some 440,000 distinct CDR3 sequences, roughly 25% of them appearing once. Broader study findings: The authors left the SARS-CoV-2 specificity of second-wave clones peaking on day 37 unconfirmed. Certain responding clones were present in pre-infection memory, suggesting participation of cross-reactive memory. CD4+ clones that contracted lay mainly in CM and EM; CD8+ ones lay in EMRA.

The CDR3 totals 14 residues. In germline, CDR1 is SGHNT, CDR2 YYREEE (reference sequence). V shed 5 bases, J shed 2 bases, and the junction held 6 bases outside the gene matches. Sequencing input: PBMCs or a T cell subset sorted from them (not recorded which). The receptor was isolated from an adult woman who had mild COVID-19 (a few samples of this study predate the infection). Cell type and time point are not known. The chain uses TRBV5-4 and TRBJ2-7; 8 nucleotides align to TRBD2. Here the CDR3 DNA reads TGTGCCAGCAGTTTTAGCGGGAACCCCTACGAGCAGTACTTC. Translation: CASSFSGNPYEQYF.